This T cell receptor (beta chain) is from a study of patients and donors after allogeneic stem cell transplantation. The CDR3 runs 15 residues. After removal of 1 base from V and 3 bases from J, the junction contained 2 bases not matched to a gene. From germline, CDR1 is SGHVS and CDR2 FNYEAQ. Using its own MiXCR run on the RT-PCR reads, TCRdb lists one record per CDR3 protein. The table lists 200,000 to 250,000 distinct CDR3 sequences, 13% to 15% of them singletons, with roughly 11% in the top ten. This TCR was recovered from a human donor who was either an allogeneic HSCT recipient or a stem cell or donor lymphocyte infusion donor (not recorded which). It is not recorded whose cells these are; they may come from a transplant donor. This chain uses TRBV7-6 with TRBJ2-1, with 8 bases fitting TRBD1. The source material was blood, either unsorted or a sorted T cell fraction (not recorded which). CDR3 amino acids: CASSLEGQVYNEQFF. The CDR3 bases are TGTGCCAGCAGCTTAGAGGGACAGGTCTACAATGAGCAGTTCTTC.